Reported below is one T cell receptor beta chain. In its sample, this clone was seen once. No antigen is known for it. No much larger clone exists at a distance of one base, and base qualities are not known. Participants in the prospective study were enrolled through a virtual design, were aged roughly 18 to 90 years, and lived in 24 United States geographic areas. In the prospective study, cohorts were assigned on the basis of participant-reported clinical history obtained from a screening survey and a study questionnaire. Mobile phlebotomists in the prospective study collected whole blood, serum and a nasopharyngeal or oropharyngeal swab from every participant. Additional blood draws and questionnaires over a 2-month period could optionally be provided by prospective study participants. Prospective study blood samples were shipped either frozen or at room temperature before DNA extraction. The data were obtained in a study of blood T cell repertoires in COVID-19 (dated by TCRdb to the early 2020s). In the study overall: Samples covering the acute and convalescent phases of COVID-19 were provided by collaborators in the United States, Italy and Spain. Where available, HLA class I and class II types were taken from metadata supplied by the sample provider and were not determined by assay-based typing. Samples came from the ongoing ImmuneRACE study (first 160 participants) plus 1,254 subjects from 6 global collaborators. A freely available public database, intended as a resource for researchers studying the immune response to SARS-CoV-2, is where the repertoires were released. The sample metadata nearly always contained a de-identified subject ID, COVID-19 status, age in years and sex. The prospective study material was composed of cDNA or gDNA derived from T cells, B-cell-depleted T cells, or PBMCs. The dataset comprised deeply sampled blood TCRbeta repertoires from subjects exposed to, actively infected with, or recovered from COVID-19.

TCRbeta CDR3 regions were amplified from genomic DNA by means of the immunoSEQ Assay, a bias-controlled multiplex PCR. In the authors' own workflow: The number of nucleated cells in each sample was estimated from the amplification of reference gene primers within the assay. To quantify the absolute abundance of each unique TCRbeta CDR3 rearrangement, sequence reads were collapsed and filtered. For each sample, productive Simpson clonality was calculated as the square root of Simpson's diversity index over productive rearrangements. As stored in TCRdb, this immuneACCESS dataset retains in-frame rearrangements with V and J assigned. A fraction of the clones does not appear; measured against another copy, unresolved V genes explain less than half of the discrepancy, and the remainder lacks a known reason. That table furnishes V, J and clone size, whereas the DNA furnished D and trimming. The sample table lists 250,000 to 350,000 clones, around 90% of them with a count of one. 1.5% to 2% of the sample comes from the top ten.

General findings and caveats noted by the study authors: The amount of clinical and demographic metadata varied by source and participant and was provided uncurated.

The TCR was taken from a woman under 30 with acute COVID-19. The sample comprised PBMCs or T cells enriched from blood (not recorded which).

The CDR3 sequence is CASSSGTSGSQVDTQYF. The nucleotides read TGTGCCAGCAGCTCTGGGACTAGCGGGAGCCAAGTAGATACGCAGTATTTT. This chain is built from TRBV7-3 and TRBJ2-3, with 14 bases in between that match TRBD2. Germline trimming: 4 bases from V, 5 bases from J; junction bases outside gene matches: 8. CDR1 and CDR2, per the germline V gene, are SGHTA and FQGTGA. The CDR3 goes from the cysteine to the phenylalanine over 17 residues. Left in the record is the CDR3 DNA by itself, 51 bases read in frame from the first base.